This TCR beta chain was sequenced for a study of CD4+ T cells in melanoma. Study-level results: CD8+ T cell, macrophage and B cell function reportedly correlated with neoantigen-specific CD4+ T cells. Neoantigen-specific CD4+ T cells in melanoma reportedly had diverse differentiation states.

Germline CDR1 reads SGDLS; CDR2 reads YYNGEE. This CDR3 region has 15 residues. The V gene end was trimmed by 4 bases and the J gene end by 12 bases; junction bases not matched to a gene: 11. The repertoire was sequenced with immunoSEQ multiplex PCR; TCRdb's copy has only in-frame clones and lacks some. The sample comprises 20,000 to 25,000 clones, around 80% of which are singletons, and 3.6% rests with the top ten. Details on this clone: The antigen remains undetermined.

The gene calls are TRBV9 and TRBJ1-6; 9 nucleotides align to TRBD1. The sequence was collected from a human donor with melanoma. Sample: cells from a culture (not recorded whether cultured in vitro). The CDR3 region is CASSPTTGQGLPLHF. CDR3 sequence (DNA): TGTGCCAGCAGCCCCACTACGGGACAGGGATTACCCCTCCACTTT.